This T cell receptor beta chain emerged from a study of beta chain features in type 1 diabetes. The length of the CDR3 is 14 residues. Germline assignment: CDR1 KGHSH and CDR2 LQKENI. Trimming stripped 2 bases from V and 0 bases from J, with 8 bases between. This clone was detected only a few times. Investigators reverse transcribed all isolated RNA, so they sequenced expressed TCRB transcripts. Clones were read by immunoSEQ multiplex PCR, and TCRdb kept only the in-frame ones, dropping some. The table includes 300,000 to 450,000 clones, around 12% detected once. This receptor was obtained from a man younger than 35 in good health. The specimen sequenced was naive CD4+ T cells from blood. V and J are TRBV18 and TRBJ2-7; TRBD1 might be the D (5 bases). CDR3 in DNA: TGTGCCAGCTCACCATCGGACATCTCCTACGAGCAGTACTTC. Translation gives CASSPSDISYEQYF. Supplemented by reference TRBV18 and TRBJ2-7, the full variable domain reads NAGVMQNPRHLVRRRGQEARLRCSPMKGHSHVYWYRQLPEEGLKFMVYLQKENIIDESGMPKERFSAEFPKEGPSILRIQQVVRGDSAAYFCASSPSDISYEQYFGPGTRLTVT.